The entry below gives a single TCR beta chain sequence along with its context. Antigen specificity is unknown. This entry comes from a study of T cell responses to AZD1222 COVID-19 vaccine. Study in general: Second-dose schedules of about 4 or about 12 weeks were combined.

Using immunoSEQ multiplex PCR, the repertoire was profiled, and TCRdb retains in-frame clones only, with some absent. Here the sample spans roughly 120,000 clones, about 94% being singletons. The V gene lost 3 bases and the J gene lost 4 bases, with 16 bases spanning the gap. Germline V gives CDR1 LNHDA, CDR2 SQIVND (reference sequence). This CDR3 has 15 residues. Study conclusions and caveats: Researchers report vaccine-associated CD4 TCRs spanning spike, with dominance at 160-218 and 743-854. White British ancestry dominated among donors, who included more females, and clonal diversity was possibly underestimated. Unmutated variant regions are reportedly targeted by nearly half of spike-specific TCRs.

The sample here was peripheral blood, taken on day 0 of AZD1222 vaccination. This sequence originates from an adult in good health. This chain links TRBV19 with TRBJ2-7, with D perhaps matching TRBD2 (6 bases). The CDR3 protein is CASSISAGGLYEQYF. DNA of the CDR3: TGTGCCAGTAGTATCTCGGCTGGAGGGTTATACGAGCAGTACTTC.